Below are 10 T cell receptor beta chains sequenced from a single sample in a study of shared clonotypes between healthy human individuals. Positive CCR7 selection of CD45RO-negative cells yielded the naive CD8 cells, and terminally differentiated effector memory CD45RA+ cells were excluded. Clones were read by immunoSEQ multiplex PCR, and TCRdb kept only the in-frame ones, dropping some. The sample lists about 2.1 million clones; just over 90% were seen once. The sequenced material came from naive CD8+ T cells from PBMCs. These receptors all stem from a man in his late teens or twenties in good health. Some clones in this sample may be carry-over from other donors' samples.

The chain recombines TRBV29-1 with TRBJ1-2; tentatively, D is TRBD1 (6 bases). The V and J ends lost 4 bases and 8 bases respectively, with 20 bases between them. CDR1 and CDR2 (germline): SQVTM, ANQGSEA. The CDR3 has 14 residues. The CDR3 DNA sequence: TGCAGCGTTGTGGGGGGCCCAATGTACGACGGCTACACCTTC. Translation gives CSVVGGPMYDGYTF.

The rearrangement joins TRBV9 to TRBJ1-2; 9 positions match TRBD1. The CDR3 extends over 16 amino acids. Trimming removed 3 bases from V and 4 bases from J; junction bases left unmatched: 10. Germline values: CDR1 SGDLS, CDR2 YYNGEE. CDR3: CASSGWTGDNAYGYTF. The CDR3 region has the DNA TGTGCCAGCAGCGGGTGGACAGGGGATAACGCCTATGGCTACACCTTC.

The CDR3 DNA sequence: TGTGCCAGCAGTTATTACGACACCGGGGAGCTGTTTTTT. Its protein product is CASSYYDTGELFF. The rearrangement uses TRBV6-5 and TRBJ2-2; D ambiguous. The CDR3 loop spans 13 amino acids. V was pared by 3 bases and J by 3 bases, with 5 bases between. CDR1 MNHEY and CDR2 SVGAGI come from the germline V gene.

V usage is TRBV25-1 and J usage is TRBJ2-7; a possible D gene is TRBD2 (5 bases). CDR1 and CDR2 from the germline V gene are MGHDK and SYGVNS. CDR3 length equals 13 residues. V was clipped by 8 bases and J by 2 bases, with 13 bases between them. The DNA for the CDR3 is TGTGCCAGCGAGGGAGCGGATACCTACGAGCAGTACTTC. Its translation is CASEGADTYEQYF.

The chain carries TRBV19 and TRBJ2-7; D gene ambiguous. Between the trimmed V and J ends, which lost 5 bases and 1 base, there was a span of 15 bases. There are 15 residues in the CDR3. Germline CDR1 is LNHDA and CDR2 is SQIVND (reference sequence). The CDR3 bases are TGTGCCAGTAGTCCCGGGTCCTTCGGGTCCTACGAGCAGTACTTC. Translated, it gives CASSPGSFGSYEQYF.

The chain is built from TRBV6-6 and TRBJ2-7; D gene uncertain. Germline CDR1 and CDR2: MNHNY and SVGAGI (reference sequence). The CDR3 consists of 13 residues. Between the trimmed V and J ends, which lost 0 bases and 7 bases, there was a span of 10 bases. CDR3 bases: TGTGCCAGCAGTTACTCGGTGGGGATGGAGCAGTACTTC. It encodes CASSYSVGMEQYF.

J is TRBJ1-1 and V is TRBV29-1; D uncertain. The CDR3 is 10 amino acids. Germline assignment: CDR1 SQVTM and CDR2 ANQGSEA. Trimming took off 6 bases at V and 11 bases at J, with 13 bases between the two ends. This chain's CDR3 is CSVPTPEAFF. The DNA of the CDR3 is TGCAGCGTCCCCACTCCGGAGGCTTTCTTT.

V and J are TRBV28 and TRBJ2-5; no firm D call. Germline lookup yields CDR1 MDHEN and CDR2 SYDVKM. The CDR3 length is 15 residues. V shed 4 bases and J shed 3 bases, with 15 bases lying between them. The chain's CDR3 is CASSSSSDWKETQYF. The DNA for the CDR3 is TGTGCCAGCAGTTCCTCCTCAGATTGGAAAGAGACCCAGTACTTC.

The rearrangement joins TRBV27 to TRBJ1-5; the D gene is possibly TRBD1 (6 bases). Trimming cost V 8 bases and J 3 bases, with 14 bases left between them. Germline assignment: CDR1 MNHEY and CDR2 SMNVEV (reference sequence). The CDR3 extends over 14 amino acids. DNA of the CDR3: TGTGCCAGCCGGATTCAGGGGCCCAATCAGCCCCAGCATTTT. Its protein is CASRIQGPNQPQHF.

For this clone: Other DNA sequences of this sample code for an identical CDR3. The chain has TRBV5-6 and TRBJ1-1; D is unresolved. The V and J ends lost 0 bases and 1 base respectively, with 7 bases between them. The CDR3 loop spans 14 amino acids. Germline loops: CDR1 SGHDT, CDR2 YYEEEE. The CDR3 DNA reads TGTGCCAGCAGCTTGGTGGGCGAGAACACTGAAGCTTTCTTT. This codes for CASSLVGENTEAFF.